These 18 T cell receptor beta chains were all obtained from the same sample, sequenced in a study of blood T cell repertoires in COVID-19 (TCRdb year 2020). Library prep was done by the immunoSEQ multiplex PCR assay. TCRdb re-hosts the immuneACCESS table, in-frame sequences only. Its copies lack some clones; in the studies checked, an unresolved V gene accounts for under half of them, and the cause for the rest is not known. The sample includes hundreds of thousands of clones, with more than 80% observed a single time. The ten largest make up 0.95% to 1.3% of the sample. The source material was PBMCs or T cells enriched from blood (not recorded which). The receptors were gathered from a man between 25 and 39 years old who had recovered from COVID-19.

The chain employs TRBV2 and TRBJ2-5; 9 bases align to TRBD2. V dropped 6 bases and J dropped 5; count of bases not matched to a gene: 7. From germline, CDR1 is SNHLY and CDR2 FYNNEI. This CDR3 contains 14 residues. Here the CDR3 DNA reads TGTGCCAGCAGAGCGGGAGGTTTACGGGAGACCCAGTACTTC. Amino acid sequence: CASRAGGLRETQYF.

V is TRBV28 and J is TRBJ2-7, with 9 bases lining up with TRBD1. Germline V CDR1 and CDR2: MDHEN, SYDVKM. After removal of 0 bases from V and 5 bases from J, the junction contained 2 bases not matched to a gene. The CDR3 has 14 amino acids. DNA of the CDR3: TGTGCCAGCAGTTTATGGGACAGGGGAAACGAGCAGTACTTC. This gives the protein CASSLWDRGNEQYF.

This clone is a singleton in its sample. V and J are TRBV27 and TRBJ2-7, with TRBD1 matching over 12 bases. The germline V gene encodes CDR1 MNHEY and CDR2 SMNVEV (reference sequence). CDR3 length: 15 residues. Unmatched junction bases numbered 8, after V lost 4 bases and J lost 7 bases. Here the CDR3 reads CASSSPGTGGGEQYF. The CDR3 DNA reads TGTGCCAGCAGTTCCCCCGGGACAGGGGGCGGGGAGCAGTACTTC.

The V and J genes are TRBV5-6 and TRBJ2-2, with D uncertain. CDR1 and CDR2 (germline): SGHDT, YYEEEE. The CDR3 has 16 residues. Trimming left V 2 bases short and J 5 bases short, with 16 bases between. The CDR3 here is CASSLIGAIWTGELFF. As DNA, the CDR3 is TGTGCCAGCAGCTTAATAGGAGCGATATGGACCGGGGAGCTGTTTTTT.

This rearrangement joins TRBV5-6 to TRBJ2-4; D possibly corresponds to TRBD1 (5 bases). The CDR3 extends over 12 amino acids. Per germline, CDR1 SGHDT and CDR2 YYEEEE. V lost 4 bases and J 13 bases, leaving 15 bases between the germline ends. The CDR3 is CASSGATPLQYF. DNA for the CDR3: TGTGCCAGCAGCGGGGCGACTCCTCTCCAGTACTTC.

The chain is built from TRBV10-2 and TRBJ1-1; tentative D call: TRBD1 (6 bases). Looked up from germline, CDR1 is WSHSY and CDR2 is SAAADI. The length of the CDR3 is 11 residues. V gave up 3 bases and J gave up 8 bases, with 7 bases separating them. In DNA, the CDR3 is TGCGCCAGCAGTGAAGGGACAGAAGCTTTCTTT. Its translation: CASSEGTEAFF.

In DNA, the CDR3 is TGCGCCAGCAGCCAAGATCGGTTGGGACTAGCGGGAGGCAATGAGCAGTTCTTC. Amino acid sequence: CASSQDRLGLAGGNEQFF. This sequence joins TRBV4-1 and TRBJ2-1; 15 nucleotides match TRBD2. Germline CDR1 and CDR2: MGHRA and YSYEKL. The CDR3 sequence is 18 residues long. Trimming at V came to 0 bases and at J to 6 bases, leaving 6 bases not matched to a gene.

The rearrangement joins TRBV2 to TRBJ2-1, with unresolved D. Trimming left V 4 bases short and J 7 bases short, with 8 bases between. From germline, CDR1 is SNHLY and CDR2 FYNNEI. This CDR3 contains 12 residues. Written as DNA, the CDR3 is TGTGCCAGCAGTGTTGTCAGGAATGAGCAGTTCTTC. Translating it yields CASSVVRNEQFF. Together with reference TRBV2 and TRBJ2-1, the CDR3 gives the full variable domain: EPEVTQTPSHQVTQMGQEVILRCVPISNHLYFYWYRQILGQKVEFLVSFYNNEISEKSEIFDDQFSVERPDGSNFTLKIRSTKLEDSAMYFCASSVVRNEQFFGPGTRLTVL.

The rearrangement uses TRBV19 and TRBJ2-2; TRBD2 matches 15 bases. The CDR3 has 16 amino acids. After removal of 4 bases from V and 6 bases from J, the junction contained 3 bases not matched to a gene. CDR1 is LNHDA, CDR2 SQIVND, per germline (reference sequence). The CDR3 here is CASSTGLAGGAGELFF. CDR3 sequence (DNA): TGTGCCAGTAGTACCGGACTAGCGGGAGGGGCCGGGGAGCTGTTTTTT.

This clone came up once. The chain combines TRBV5-4 with TRBJ1-3; unclear D gene. There are 16 residues in the CDR3. Trimming stripped 4 bases from V and 7 bases from J, with 21 bases between. The germline V gene encodes CDR1 SGHNT and CDR2 YYREEE (reference sequence). CDR3 sequence: CASSMGGDFSRNTIYF. The CDR3 DNA reads TGTGCCAGCAGCATGGGCGGAGACTTTAGTCGGAACACCATATATTTT.

This clone was observed a single time. The chain joins TRBV7-6 to TRBJ1-1; 7 nucleotides align to TRBD1. The CDR3 runs 17 residues. J gave up 0 bases and V 5 bases, and 12 bases lay outside the gene matches. The V gene's germline CDR1 is SGHVS and CDR2 FNYEAQ. CDR3: CASSQNRDSPLNTEAFF. CDR3 coding DNA: TGTGCCAGCAGCCAAAACCGGGACAGCCCTCTGAACACTGAAGCTTTCTTT.

The chain has TRBV28 and TRBJ1-1; no firm D call. V lost 8 bases, J lost 3 bases, and 16 bases lay in between. The CDR3 sequence is 14 residues long. Germline assignment: CDR1 MDHEN and CDR2 SYDVKM. The CDR3 DNA follows: TGTGCCAGCTCGACGAGGGTTCTGGACACTGAAGCTTTCTTT. Translating it yields CASSTRVLDTEAFF.

The chain combines TRBV10-3 with TRBJ1-2, with 9 bases aligning to TRBD1. V shed 2 bases, J shed 7 bases, and the junction held 5 bases outside the gene matches. The CDR3 covers 14 residues. In germline, CDR1 is ENHRY, CDR2 SYGVKD. DNA of the CDR3: TGTGCCATCAGTGAGCGGGACAGGGTTTCTGGCTACACCTTC. Translated: CAISERDRVSGYTF.

The chain carries TRBV29-1 and TRBJ1-3; 7 bases align to TRBD1. Per the germline V gene, CDR1 is SQVTM and CDR2 is ANQGSEA. The J segment lost 1 base and the V segment lost 6 bases, leaving 9 bases of the junction unmatched. The length of the CDR3 is 15 residues. The CDR3 loop is CSVGQAISSGNTIYF. The CDR3 bases are TGCAGCGTCGGACAGGCCATCTCTTCTGGAAACACCATATATTTT.

This chain links TRBV29-1 with TRBJ2-2, with D possibly TRBD1 on 6 matching bases. V was shortened by 6 bases and J by 3 bases, with 11 bases between the two germline ends. CDR1 and CDR2 from the germline V gene are SQVTM and ANQGSEA. The CDR3 spans 13 residues. The CDR3 loop reads CSVVQGYTGELFF. In DNA, the CDR3 is TGCAGCGTAGTACAGGGTTACACCGGGGAGCTGTTTTTT.

This clone was found once. CDR3: CASSFRDHTDTQYF. CDR3 coding DNA: TGCGCCAGCAGCTTTCGCGATCACACAGATACGCAGTATTTT. The V and J genes are TRBV5-1 and TRBJ2-3; D gene uncertain. Per germline, CDR1 SGHRS and CDR2 YFSETQ. V was clipped by 2 bases and J by 2 bases, with 9 bases between them. The CDR3 runs to 14 residues.

CDR3 sequence (DNA): TGTGCCAGCAGCTTATGGACAGGGCGGGAGACCCAGTACTTC. This translates into CASSLWTGRETQYF. V and J are TRBV7-9 and TRBJ2-5; 8 nucleotides line up with TRBD1. V lost 2 bases and J lost 5; bases outside the gene matches: 4. Germline CDR1 is SEHNR and CDR2 is FQNEAQ (reference sequence). This CDR3 comprises 14 residues.

The genes are TRBV3-1 (or the pseudogene TRBV3-2) and TRBJ1-2, with D tentatively TRBD1 (5 bases). Germline V gene data show CDR1 as LGHDT and CDR2 as YNNKEL (reference sequence). The length of the CDR3 is 15 residues. V lost 5 bases and J 5 bases, leaving 18 bases between the germline ends. The CDR3 DNA follows: TGTGCCAGCAGCTTGACAGTCGCCACCGGGTATGGCTACACCTTC. Its translation: CASSLTVATGYGYTF.